This TCR beta chain was identified in a study of vaccination effects on CD4 cells after COVID-19. Study results and caveats: Late post-vaccination samples showed marked contraction of infection- and vaccine-induced clones.

Losses at the gene ends were 5 bases for V and 7 bases for J; bases not matched to a gene: 9. The CDR3 totals 16 residues. Germline V CDR1 and CDR2: SGHAT, FQNNGV. It was after more than 8 days of culture that CD4+ T cells were isolated. IL-2 medium supplanted half the medium on days 3 and 7. Of note for this clone: Its antigen is unidentified.

TCRdb's table, derived via immunoSEQ multiplex PCR, lists solely in-frame clones and lacks some. Counted here are around 35,000 clones, around 74% occurring once; the ten biggest clones make up 3%. This chain uses TRBV11-2 with TRBJ1-6, with 9 bases that match TRBD1. This receptor was identified in a human donor who received a COVID-19 vaccine. This sample comprised CD4+ T cells from PBMCs cultured without peptide, obtained before COVID-19 vaccination. The CDR3 spells CASSRPTGTGNSPLHF. The CDR3 DNA sequence: TGTGCCAGCAGCCGACCGACCGGGACAGGGAATTCACCCCTCCACTTT.